Here is one TCR beta chain with its context. This record belongs to a study of blood T cell repertoires in COVID-19. The table came from immunoSEQ multiplex PCR; TCRdb's copy has only in-frame clones and leaves some out. The data hold approximately 100,000 clones, with 82% observed a single time. The sequenced sample was peripheral blood. The TCR was taken from a man between 65 and 80 years old with acute or convalescent COVID-19.

The CDR3 spells CAWSSAGITDTQYF. The DNA for the CDR3 is TGTGCCTGGAGTTCCGCGGGGATCACAGATACGCAGTATTTT. The chain couples TRBV30 to TRBJ2-3; D might be TRBD2 (6 bases). Per germline, CDR1 GTSNPN and CDR2 SVGIG (reference sequence). The CDR3 runs to 14 residues. V was pared by 2 bases and J by 2 bases, with 11 bases between. Full variable domain (outside the CDR3, taken from reference TRBV30 and TRBJ2-3): SQTIHQWPATLVQPVGSPLSLECTVEGTSNPNLYWYRQAAGRGLQLLFYSVGIGQISSEVPQNLSASRPQDRQFILSSKKLLLSDSGFYLCAWSSAGITDTQYFGPGTRLTVL.